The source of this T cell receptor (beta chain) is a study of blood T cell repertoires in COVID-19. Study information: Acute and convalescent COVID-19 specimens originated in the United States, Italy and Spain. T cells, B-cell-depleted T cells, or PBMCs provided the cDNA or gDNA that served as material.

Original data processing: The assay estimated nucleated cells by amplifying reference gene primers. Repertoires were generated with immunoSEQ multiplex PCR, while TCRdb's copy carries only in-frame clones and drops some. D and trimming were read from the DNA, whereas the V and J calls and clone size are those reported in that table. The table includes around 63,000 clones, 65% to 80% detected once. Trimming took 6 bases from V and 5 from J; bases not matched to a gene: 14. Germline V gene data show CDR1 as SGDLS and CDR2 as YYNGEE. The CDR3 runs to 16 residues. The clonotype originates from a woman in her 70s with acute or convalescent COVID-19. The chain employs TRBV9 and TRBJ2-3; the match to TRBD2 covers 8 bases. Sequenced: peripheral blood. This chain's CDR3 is CASTLSGGAGGDTQYF. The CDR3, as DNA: TGTGCCAGCACCCTAAGCGGGGGAGCCGGGGGAGATACGCAGTATTTT.